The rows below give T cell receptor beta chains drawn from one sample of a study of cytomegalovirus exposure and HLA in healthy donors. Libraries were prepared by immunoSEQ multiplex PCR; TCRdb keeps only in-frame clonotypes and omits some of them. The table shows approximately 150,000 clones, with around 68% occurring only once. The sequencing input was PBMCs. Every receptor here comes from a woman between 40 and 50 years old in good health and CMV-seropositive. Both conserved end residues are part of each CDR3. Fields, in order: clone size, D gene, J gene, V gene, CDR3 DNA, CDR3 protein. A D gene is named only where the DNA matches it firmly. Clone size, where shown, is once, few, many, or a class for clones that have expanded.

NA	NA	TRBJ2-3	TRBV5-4	TGTGCCAGCAGCCTAAAGACCGACTGGACTTACACAGATACGCAGTATTTT	CASSLKTDWTYTDTQYF
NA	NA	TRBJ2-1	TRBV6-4	TGTGCCAGCAGTGACGGGACTGACTCCTACAATGAGCAGTTCTTC	CASSDGTDSYNEQFF
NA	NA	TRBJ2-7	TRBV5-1	TGCGCCAGCAGCTTGCGGGGGTGCGTGCAGTACTTC	CASSLRGCVQYF
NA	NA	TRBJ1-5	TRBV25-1	TGTGCCAGCAGTGCAACCTCAGACAATCAGCCCCAGCATTTT	CASSATSDNQPQHF
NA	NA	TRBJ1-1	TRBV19	TGTGCCAGTACCCGAGACAGGCTCACTGAAGCTTTCTTT	CASTRDRLTEAFF
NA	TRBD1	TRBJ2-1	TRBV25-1	TGTGCCAGCACAAGACAGGGCTCCTACAATGAGCAGTTCTTC	CASTRQGSYNEQFF
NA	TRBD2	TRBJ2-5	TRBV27	TGTGCCAGCAGAGGACTAGCGGTTAAAGAAGAGACCCAGTACTTC	CASRGLAVKEETQYF
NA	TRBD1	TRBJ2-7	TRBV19	TGTGCCAGTAGTCCGGGGACAGGGGAAGGCGAGCAGTACTTC	CASSPGTGEGEQYF
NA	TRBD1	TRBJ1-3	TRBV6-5	TGTGCCAGCACCCAGACAGGGGCTGGAAACACCATATATTTT	CASTQTGAGNTIYF
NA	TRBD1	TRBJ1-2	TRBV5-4	TGTGCCAGCAGCTTGGTCGGACAGGGGAATGGCTACACCTTC	CASSLVGQGNGYTF
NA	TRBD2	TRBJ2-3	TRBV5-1	TGCGCCAGCAGCGACGGGACTAGCGGGGGGCGCACAGATACGCAGTATTTT	CASSDGTSGGRTDTQYF
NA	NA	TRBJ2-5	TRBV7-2	TGTGCCAGCAGCTTAGGGGGCGCCTTCCAAGAGACCCAGTACTTC	CASSLGGAFQETQYF
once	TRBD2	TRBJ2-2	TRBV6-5	TGTGCCAGCAGTAGGAGCGGGAGTCTAGCCGGGGAGCTGTTTTTT	CASSRSGSLAGELFF
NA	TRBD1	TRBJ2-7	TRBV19	TGTGCCAGTAGTAAGACCGGGACAGGGGACTACGAGCAGTACTTC	CASSKTGTGDYEQYF
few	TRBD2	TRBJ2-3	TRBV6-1	TGTGCCAGCAGTGAACAAGCGGGGGGGACAGATACGCAGTATTTT	CASSEQAGGTDTQYF